This entry lists 18 T cell receptor beta chains sequenced from one sample in a study of graft-versus-host responses after intestinal transplantation. There were about 200,000 CFSE-labeled responder cells plated together with about 200,000 irradiated, violet-dye-labeled stimulator cells. Repertoires were generated with immunoSEQ multiplex PCR, while TCRdb's copy carries only in-frame clones and drops some. The data show 8,000 to 9,500 clones, around 31% seen once. Sample: alloreactive CD8+ T cells from a mixed lymphocyte reaction culture, taken before intestinal transplant. Sample subset: CFSE-low proliferating T cells sorted from roughly 6-day pre-transplant mixed lymphocyte reaction (GvH or HvG direction). These receptors were taken from a human patient who received an intestinal transplant.

This rearrangement joins TRBV9 to TRBJ2-7; 7 bases are shared with TRBD1. Per the germline V gene, CDR1 is SGDLS and CDR2 is YYNGEE. The CDR3 loop spans 15 amino acids. V lost 0 bases, J lost 2 bases, and 5 bases stayed unmatched. CDR3 in DNA: TGTGCCAGCAGCGTAGGTGGGCAGGGGGCCTACGAGCAGTACTTC. Translation: CASSVGGQGAYEQYF.

The rearrangement joins TRBV4-1 to TRBJ1-1, with D possibly TRBD1 on 6 matching bases. This CDR3 contains 14 residues. The germline V gene encodes CDR1 MGHRA and CDR2 YSYEKL. With 6 bases removed from V and 3 bases from J, the gap between germline ends came to 14 bases. This chain's CDR3 is CASSLREGDTEAFF. CDR3 coding DNA: TGCGCCAGCAGTCTCAGGGAGGGGGACACTGAAGCTTTCTTT.

V usage is TRBV27 and J usage is TRBJ2-1, with 8 positions matching TRBD2. The CDR3 loop spans 15 amino acids. Germline loops: CDR1 MNHEY, CDR2 SMNVEV (reference sequence). J was trimmed by 8 bases and V by 5 bases; bases with no gene match: 11. This chain's CDR3 is CASSIGPGGAYEQFF. The CDR3 coding sequence is TGTGCCAGCAGTATAGGCCCCGGGGGGGCTTATGAGCAGTTCTTC.

This rearrangement joins TRBV5-5 to TRBJ2-3; TRBD2 aligns across 7 bases. Trimming removed 4 bases from V and 3 bases from J; junction bases left unmatched: 8. Germline V CDR1 and CDR2: SGHKS, YYEKEE (reference sequence). There are 15 residues in the CDR3. The CDR3 DNA reads TGTGCCAGCAGCCTAGGGACTACTCTGACAGATACGCAGTATTTT. It specifies CASSLGTTLTDTQYF.

This clone has a handful of counts. The V gene is TRBV29-1, the J gene TRBJ1-1, with TRBD1 identical over 9 bases. This CDR3 region has 11 residues. V shed 4 bases, J shed 8 bases, and the junction held 2 bases outside the gene matches. CDR1 is SQVTM, CDR2 ANQGSEA, per germline. The CDR3 coding sequence is TGCAGCGTTGGACAGGGGGGCGAAGCTTTCTTT. This sequence encodes CSVGQGGEAFF.

Relative to its sample, this clone is medium-sized (0.01 to 0.1%). The same CDR3 also results from other DNA sequences found in this sample. The chain couples TRBV4-2 to TRBJ1-1; maybe TRBD1 (6 bases). V was trimmed by 1 base and J by 11 bases, leaving 14 bases between them. CDR1 and CDR2 from the germline V gene are LGHNA and YNFKEQ. The CDR3 covers 13 residues. In DNA form, the CDR3 reads TGTGCCAGCAGCCAAGGCAGGGGCTGGGGGGCTTTCTTT. It codes for CASSQGRGWGAFF.

This chain connects TRBV15 to TRBJ1-2, with TRBD1 matching over 9 bases. Trimming took 4 bases from V and 8 from J; bases not matched to a gene: 11. CDR3 length: 15 amino acids. Germline V lookup: CDR1 LNHNV, CDR2 YYDKDF (reference sequence). CDR3 residues: CATSTNRDRDQGYTF. The CDR3 DNA reads TGTGCCACCAGCACCAACCGGGACAGGGATCAGGGCTACACCTTC.

By proportion, this clone is medium-sized. The V and J genes are TRBV4-2 and TRBJ2-1; perhaps TRBD2 as D (6 bases). The CDR3 has 16 amino acids. In germline, CDR1 is LGHNA, CDR2 YNFKEQ. With 2 bases removed from V and 5 bases from J, the gap between germline ends came to 16 bases. The chain's CDR3 is CASSQPGLRMDNEQFF. The CDR3, as DNA: TGTGCCAGCAGCCAACCGGGACTTCGGATGGACAATGAGCAGTTCTTC.

This clone was counted a few times. The V gene is TRBV4-2, the J gene TRBJ2-5, with 10 bases identical to TRBD1. Germline loops: CDR1 LGHNA, CDR2 YNFKEQ. V lost 4 bases, J lost 0 bases, and 5 bases stayed unmatched. The CDR3 runs to 16 residues. CDR3 residues: CASSPGTGAYQETQYF. The CDR3 coding sequence is TGTGCCAGCAGCCCGGGGACAGGGGCCTACCAAGAGACCCAGTACTTC.

The chain employs TRBV28 and TRBJ2-2; D unresolved. The CDR3 is made up of 15 amino acids. Germline V gene data show CDR1 as MDHEN and CDR2 as SYDVKM. V lost 3 bases and J 4 bases, leaving 12 bases between the germline ends. CDR3 residues: CASSFSLSITGELFF. The CDR3 DNA reads TGTGCCAGCAGTTTTTCACTTTCCATCACCGGGGAGCTGTTTTTT.

This clone occurred a few times. The chain couples TRBV27 to TRBJ1-1, with D maybe TRBD1 (6 bases). Trimming cost V 0 bases and J 4 bases, with 6 bases left between them. The germline V gene encodes CDR1 MNHEY and CDR2 SMNVEV (reference sequence). This CDR3 region has 13 residues. This CDR3 reads CASSLSQGTEAFF. The CDR3 nucleotides are TGTGCCAGCAGTTTATCACAGGGCACTGAAGCTTTCTTT.

This chain joins TRBV4-1 and TRBJ1-4, with a weak D call TRBD1 (6 bases). Germline V lookup: CDR1 MGHRA, CDR2 YSYEKL. Trimming took 0 bases from V and 8 from J, leaving 13 bases between them. There are 15 residues in the CDR3. In nucleotides, the CDR3 is TGCGCCAGCAGCCAAGATCGAGGGGGTTGGGAAAAACTGTTTTTT. The encoded protein is CASSQDRGGWEKLFF.

This clone was counted between two and nine times. This rearrangement joins TRBV4-3 to TRBJ1-1, with 8 bases aligning to TRBD1. The germline V gene has CDR1 LGHNA and CDR2 YSLEER. There are 14 residues in the CDR3. V shed 5 bases and J 5 bases; nucleotides not matched to a gene: 7. The CDR3 DNA is TGCGCCAGCAGCTACAACACAGGGGGGACTGAAGCTTTCTTT. This sequence encodes CASSYNTGGTEAFF.

In this sample, this clone is large. This chain links TRBV2 with TRBJ2-7; 7 bases fit TRBD2. Germline CDR1 and CDR2: SNHLY and FYNNEI. Trimming cost V 4 bases and J 4 bases; bases outside gene matches: 4. The CDR3 sequence is 13 residues long. CDR3: CASSAGGLYEQYF. The CDR3 coding sequence is TGTGCCAGCAGTGCCGGGGGGTTGTACGAGCAGTACTTC.

V gene TRBV30 combines with J gene TRBJ2-2; a possible D gene is TRBD2 (6 bases). Germline CDR1 is GTSNPN and CDR2 is SVGIG (reference sequence). The V gene lost 3 bases and the J gene lost 5 bases, with 7 bases spanning the gap. There are 12 residues in the CDR3. The CDR3 sequence: CAWSGSTGELFF. The CDR3 DNA sequence: TGTGCCTGGAGCGGGAGTACCGGGGAGCTGTTTTTT.

This clone came up a few times. The chain is built from TRBV27 and TRBJ2-7; a weak D match, TRBD2 (5 bases). There are 13 residues in the CDR3. Germline V CDR1 and CDR2: MNHEY, SMNVEV (reference sequence). The ends were cut back, 5 bases at V and 5 bases at J, with 13 bases in the middle. This CDR3 is CASSNRGFDEQYF. The CDR3, as DNA: TGTGCCAGCAGTAACCGGGGTTTTGACGAGCAGTACTTC.

The rearrangement uses TRBV11-2 and TRBJ2-5; 8 bases align to TRBD2. The CDR3 sequence is 15 residues long. Germline-derived CDR1 and CDR2 are SGHAT and FQNNGV. V shed 0 bases and J 5 bases; nucleotides not matched to a gene: 5. The CDR3: CASSLDKGGGETQYF. The CDR3 nucleotides are TGTGCCAGCAGCTTAGATAAGGGCGGGGGGGAGACCCAGTACTTC.

V gene TRBV11-2 combines with J gene TRBJ2-7; 12 bases are shared with TRBD1. The CDR3 loop spans 15 amino acids. With 5 bases clipped from V and 4 bases from J, the junction kept 6 bases outside the gene matches. The germline CDR1 and CDR2 sequences are SGHAT and FQNNGV. The CDR3 region is CASSPGTGGFYEQYF. The DNA for the CDR3 is TGTGCCAGCAGCCCCGGGACAGGGGGCTTTTACGAGCAGTACTTC.